One and the same sample provided the 25 T cell receptor beta chains below, sequenced in a study of early T cells in non-severe SARS-CoV-2 infection. TCRdb passed the 5' RACE reads through MiXCR, listing each CDR3 protein once. This table has more than 45,000 distinct CDR3 sequences, over 10% appearing once. Specimen: whole blood. The receptor source for this set is an adult who was a healthcare worker with PCR-confirmed SARS-CoV-2 infection or an uninfected control (not recorded which).

This clonotype occurred many times. V gene TRBV12-3 or TRBV12-4 combines with J gene TRBJ1-4; possibly TRBD1 for D (5 bases). The length of the CDR3 is 14 residues. Deletions cut 3 bases from V and 5 bases from J, with 10 bases between. The CDR3 DNA follows: TGTGCCAGCAGTTTTGACAGCTCCAATGAAAAACTGTTTTTT. Residues: CASSFDSSNEKLFF.

The sample holds many counts of this clonotype. This chain connects TRBV7-3 to TRBJ2-1, with 7 bases identical to TRBD2. The CDR3 covers 14 residues. Germline assignment: CDR1 SGHTA and CDR2 FQGTGA. V dropped 1 base and J dropped 7; count of bases not matched to a gene: 4. For the CDR3, the DNA is TGTGCCAGCAGCTTAAAACGGGGGGAGAATGAGCAGTTCTTC. Amino acid sequence: CASSLKRGENEQFF.

A few counts support this clonotype. The V and J genes are TRBV4-1 and TRBJ2-1, with TRBD2 as a possible D gene (6 bases). V was clipped by 2 bases and J by 10 bases, with 21 bases between them. The germline gives CDR1 MGHRA, CDR2 YSYEKL. The CDR3 runs to 16 residues. The CDR3, as DNA: TGCGCCAGCAGCCAAAGGGAAGCGGGCGGTGCCCGAGAGCAGTTCTTC. It encodes CASSQREAGGAREQFF.

This clonotype was seen a handful of times. The V call is TRBV3-1, the J call TRBJ1-1; D ambiguous. CDR1 and CDR2 from the germline V gene are LGHDT and YNNKEL (reference sequence). The length of the CDR3 is 13 residues. The germline V and J ends were trimmed by 0 bases and 10 bases, with 12 bases remaining between them. As DNA, the CDR3 is TGTGCCAGCAGCCAAGACGTCGAGGAGGCAGCTTTCTTT. It specifies CASSQDVEEAAFF.

The sample holds a few counts of this clonotype. V and J are TRBV29-1 and TRBJ2-2; the D gene is possibly TRBD1 (6 bases). CDR3 length equals 14 residues. The V end lost 3 bases, the J end lost 3 bases, and 11 bases lay between the germline ends. The germline CDR1 and CDR2 sequences are SQVTM and ANQGSEA. The CDR3 here is CSVEDSEYTGELFF. In nucleotides, the CDR3 is TGCAGCGTTGAGGACAGCGAATACACCGGGGAGCTGTTTTTT.

This clonotype occurred many times. V gene TRBV19 combines with J gene TRBJ2-2; 14 nucleotides agree with TRBD2. V was pared by 5 bases and J by 3 bases, with 5 bases of the junction left unmatched. The V gene's germline CDR1 is LNHDA and CDR2 SQIVND (reference sequence). The CDR3 has 17 residues. The CDR3 DNA reads as TGTGCCAGTAGTCCAGGGACTAGCGGGAGCCACACCGGGGAGCTGTTTTTT. Protein sequence: CASSPGTSGSHTGELFF.

Many counts were recorded for this clonotype. The CDR3 reads CASSTGRGTAYEQYF. In nucleotides, the CDR3 is TGTGCCAGCAGCACGGGGCGGGGCACAGCCTACGAGCAGTACTTC. The V and J genes are TRBV27 and TRBJ2-7; D is possibly TRBD2 (6 bases). Deletions cut 6 bases from V and 2 bases from J, with 17 bases between. The length of the CDR3 is 15 residues. Germline V gives CDR1 MNHEY, CDR2 SMNVEV (reference sequence).

This clonotype was found a few times. This chain uses TRBV28 with TRBJ1-5; D is unclear. Trimming pared 6 bases from V and 2 bases from J, leaving 8 bases between. Per germline, CDR1 MDHEN and CDR2 SYDVKM. The CDR3 covers 13 residues. The chain's CDR3 is CASRLERNQPQHF. CDR3 sequence (DNA): TGTGCCAGCAGGCTGGAGCGCAATCAGCCCCAGCATTTT. Supplemented by reference TRBV28 and TRBJ1-5, the full variable domain reads DVKVTQSSRYLVKRTGEKVFLECVQDMDHENMFWYRQDPGLGLRLIYFSYDVKMKEKGDIPEGYSVSREKKERFSLILESASTNQTSMYLCASRLERNQPQHFGDGTRLSIL.

In its sample, this clonotype was seen many times. V is TRBV28 and J is TRBJ1-6, with D tentatively TRBD1 (6 bases). CDR1 is MDHEN, CDR2 SYDVKM, per germline. The CDR3 sequence is 15 residues long. Trimming pared 10 bases from V and 7 bases from J, leaving 20 bases between. CDR3 nucleotide sequence: TGTGCCATCCGGAGACAGGCCCTTGGGAATTCACCCCTCCACTTT. This gives the protein CAIRRQALGNSPLHF.

This clonotype was seen many times. The chain couples TRBV19 to TRBJ2-6; D is unclear. This CDR3 is 16 amino acids long. V was shortened by 5 bases and J by 0 bases, with 11 bases between the two germline ends. CDR1 is LNHDA, CDR2 SQIVND, per germline (reference sequence). The CDR3 spells CASSPLGSSGANVLTF. The CDR3 DNA follows: TGTGCCAGTAGTCCCCTGGGCAGCTCTGGGGCCAACGTCCTGACTTTC.

This clonotype turned up a few times. The V call is TRBV29-1, the J call TRBJ2-3, with D possibly called TRBD1 or TRBD2 (6 bases each). V lost 7 bases to trimming and J lost 10 bases, with 18 bases between them. The CDR3 has 12 amino acids. Germline V lookup: CDR1 SQVTM, CDR2 ANQGSEA. The CDR3 loop is CSGQLRGAAQYF. DNA for the CDR3: TGCAGCGGCCAGCTAAGGGGGGCTGCGCAGTATTTT.

Many counts were recorded for this clonotype. This chain joins TRBV11-2 and TRBJ2-7; no definite D call. V lost 3 bases and J lost 6, with 15 bases in between. The CDR3 has 14 residues. Germline CDR1 and CDR2: SGHAT and FQNNGV. The CDR3 here is CASSFKTVNSEQYF. As DNA, the CDR3 is TGTGCCAGCAGCTTCAAGACGGTAAACAGCGAGCAGTACTTC.

This chain joins TRBV10-3 and TRBJ2-3, with D possibly matching TRBD2 (6 bases). Germline V gene sequence: CDR1 ENHRY, CDR2 SYGVKD. The CDR3 has 13 residues. Trimming removed 10 bases at V and 2 bases at J, with 13 bases between. CDR3 DNA: TGTGCCACCGGGGGACCGCCCACAGATACGCAGTATTTT. Amino acids: CATGGPPTDTQYF.

V and J are TRBV3-1 and TRBJ2-3; D unclear. The germline V and J ends were trimmed by 4 bases and 1 base, with 9 bases remaining between them. Germline V gene lookup returns CDR1 LGHDT and CDR2 YNNKEL (reference sequence). The CDR3 is 14 amino acids. The DNA for the CDR3 is TGTGCCAGCAGCCTCCGGCCGCGCACAGATACGCAGTATTTT. Protein sequence: CASSLRPRTDTQYF.

This clonotype was counted a few times. J is TRBJ2-1 and V is TRBV20-1; 7 nucleotides match TRBD2. Germline CDR1 and CDR2: DFQATT and SNEGSKA (reference sequence). The CDR3 length is 12 residues. The DNA of the CDR3 is TGCAGCTGCTTCGGGAGCGGGGATGAGCAGTTCTTC. It encodes CSCFGSGDEQFF.

This clonotype was detected ten times or more. CDR3 nucleotide sequence: TGCAGCGTTCACGAGGACTCGCAGAAGACCCAGTACTTC. Translating it yields CSVHEDSQKTQYF. The chain links TRBV29-1 to TRBJ2-5; possibly TRBD2 for D (5 bases). The CDR3 sequence is 13 residues long. Germline V gene data show CDR1 as SQVTM and CDR2 as ANQGSEA. Trimming cost V 5 bases and J 6 bases, with 16 bases left between them. The full variable domain, its missing parts supplied by reference TRBV29-1 and TRBJ2-5, is SAVISQKPSRDICQRGTSLTIQCQVDSQVTMMFWYRQQPGQSLTLIATANQGSEATYESGFVIDKFPISRPNLTFSTLTVSNMSPEDSSIYLCSVHEDSQKTQYFGPGTRLLVL.

This clonotype was counted a few times. The V and J genes are TRBV7-9 and TRBJ1-1, with D unresolved. V lost 0 bases and J 5 bases, leaving 10 bases between the germline ends. Germline CDR1 reads SEHNR; CDR2 reads FQNEAQ (reference sequence). The CDR3 length is 14 residues. In DNA form, the CDR3 reads TGTGCCAGCAGCTTAGCGCAAGGTCAGACTGAAGCTTTCTTT. Translated: CASSLAQGQTEAFF.

The chain recombines TRBV12-3 or TRBV12-4 with TRBJ1-1; possibly TRBD1 for D (5 bases). The CDR3 length is 14 residues. V was trimmed by 3 bases and J by 2 bases, leaving 10 bases between them. CDR3 DNA sequence: TGTGCCAGCAGTTTTGTGACAGACAACACTGAAGCTTTCTTT. This gives the protein CASSFVTDNTEAFF.

This clonotype was detected ten times or more. The chain employs TRBV29-1 and TRBJ1-2; 8 nucleotides agree with TRBD1. The CDR3 is 11 amino acids. With 6 bases clipped from V and 6 bases from J, the junction kept 3 bases outside the gene matches. The germline CDR1 and CDR2 sequences are SQVTM and ANQGSEA. This chain's CDR3 is CSVLGQDGYTF. For the CDR3, the DNA is TGCAGCGTCCTGGGACAGGATGGCTACACCTTC.

Ten or more counts support this clonotype. The J gene is TRBJ2-1, the V gene TRBV20-1; D may be TRBD2 (6 bases). CDR3 length: 15 residues. Germline V gives CDR1 DFQATT, CDR2 SNEGSKA (reference sequence). Trimming left V 4 bases short and J 9 bases short, with 22 bases between. For the CDR3, the DNA is TGCAGTGCTACTCAGACTAGTAGCATTGGTGGTGAGCAGTTCTTC. Translating it yields CSATQTSSIGGEQFF.

At least ten counts were recorded for this clonotype. This chain links TRBV5-1 with TRBJ2-1; TRBD1 matches 9 bases. The CDR3 sequence is 18 residues long. The germline gives CDR1 SGHRS, CDR2 YFSETQ. The junction had 17 bases not matched to a gene; V was cut back by 3 bases and J by 7 bases. The CDR3 sequence is CASSSFYVPGTGTNEQFF. The CDR3 region has the DNA TGCGCCAGCAGCTCGTTTTATGTGCCCGGGACAGGGACAAATGAGCAGTTCTTC.

The V call is TRBV11-2, the J call TRBJ2-2, with 8 nucleotides matching TRBD2. This CDR3 is 16 amino acids long. CDR1 is SGHAT and CDR2 is FQNNGV in the germline V gene. Unmatched junction bases numbered 11, after V lost 5 bases and J lost 6 bases. The CDR3 is CASSPFRRGAAGELFF. The DNA for the CDR3 is TGTGCCAGCAGCCCGTTCCGGCGGGGGGCAGCCGGGGAGCTGTTTTTT.

This clonotype has only a few counts. CDR3 loop: CASRDGRAWTEAFF. The CDR3 DNA reads as TGTGCCAGCAGGGACGGGAGAGCCTGGACTGAAGCTTTCTTT. The chain links TRBV6-1 to TRBJ1-1; D gene unclear. The CDR3 contains 14 residues. The V gene's germline CDR1 is MNHNS and CDR2 SASEGT. The V gene lost 6 bases and the J gene lost 5 bases, with 16 bases spanning the gap.

A few counts support this clonotype. This chain uses TRBV18 with TRBJ1-2; tentative D call: TRBD1 (5 bases). The CDR3 is 13 residues long. In germline, CDR1 is KGHSH, CDR2 LQKENI. Trimming pared 3 bases from V and 0 bases from J, leaving 5 bases between. The CDR3 region is CASSPTANYGYTF. The DNA for the CDR3 is TGTGCCAGCTCACCGACAGCTAACTATGGCTACACCTTC.

V is TRBV7-2 and J is TRBJ2-7; D uncertain. Germline V CDR1 and CDR2: SGHTA, FQGNSA. This CDR3 comprises 14 residues. V was shortened by 5 bases and J by 0 bases, with 11 bases between the two germline ends. CDR3: CASSAFPASYEQYF. CDR3 in DNA: TGTGCCAGCAGCGCGTTTCCCGCCTCCTACGAGCAGTACTTC.